This TCR beta chain is drawn from a study of shared clonotypes between healthy human individuals. Study-wide context: Each donor's CD8 memory used one plate, CD8 naive two, each CD4 subset three.

Original methodology: For the immunoSEQ data, sequences were junction-only without quality scores, so filtering differed. Assay used: immunoSEQ multiplex PCR; TCRdb lists only in-frame clones, some missing. V and J calls and clone size are given by that table; D and trimming were obtained from the DNA. The sample lists hundreds of thousands of clones; 92% were seen once. The CDR3 is 12 residues long. Germline CDR1 and CDR2: SQVTM and ANQGSEA. V was cut by 5 bases and J by 5 bases, with 10 bases left in between. Naive CD8 populations comprised CD45RO-negative cells positively selected for CCR7, excluding terminally differentiated effector memory CD45RA+ cells. Recent vaccinations or acute infections were absent in the healthy HIV-negative adult donors. Only Caucasian adults living in Nashville, Tennessee made up the donor group.

The J gene is TRBJ2-1, the V gene TRBV29-1, with D possibly matching TRBD2 (6 bases). The sample was naive CD8+ T cells sorted from blood. The source is a man aged 25 to 40 in good health. CDR3 DNA: TGCAGCGTTCGCGGGGATAACAATGAGCAGTTCTTC. As protein: CSVRGDNNEQFF.